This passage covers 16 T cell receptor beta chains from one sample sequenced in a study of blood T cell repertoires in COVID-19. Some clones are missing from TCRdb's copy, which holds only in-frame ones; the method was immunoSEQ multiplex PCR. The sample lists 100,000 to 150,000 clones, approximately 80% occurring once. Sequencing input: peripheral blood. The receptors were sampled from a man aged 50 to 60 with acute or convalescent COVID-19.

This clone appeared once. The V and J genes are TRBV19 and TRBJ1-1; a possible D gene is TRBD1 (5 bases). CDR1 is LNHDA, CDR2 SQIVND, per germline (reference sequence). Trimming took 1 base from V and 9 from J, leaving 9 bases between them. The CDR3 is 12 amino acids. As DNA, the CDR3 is TGTGCCAGTAGTATAGGGGGCACCAAAGCTTTCTTT. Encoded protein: CASSIGGTKAFF.

The CDR3 is CASRNPTGGGEAFF. CDR3 bases: TGTGCCAGCAGGAACCCGACAGGGGGCGGTGAAGCTTTCTTT. The chain recombines TRBV6-5 with TRBJ1-1, with TRBD1 matching 10 bases. Unmatched junction bases numbered 8, after V lost 6 bases and J lost 7 bases. Germline lookup yields CDR1 MNHEY and CDR2 SVGAGI. The CDR3 covers 14 residues.

CDR3 nucleotide sequence: TGTGCCAGCATCCTGGACAGGGGGGCCCGGGAGCTGTTTTTT. Translated: CASILDRGARELFF. The chain recombines TRBV6-5 with TRBJ2-2, with 10 bases that match TRBD1. The CDR3 totals 14 residues. Germline loops: CDR1 MNHEY, CDR2 SVGAGI. The V segment lost 7 bases and the J segment 9 bases; nucleotides outside the gene matches: 8.

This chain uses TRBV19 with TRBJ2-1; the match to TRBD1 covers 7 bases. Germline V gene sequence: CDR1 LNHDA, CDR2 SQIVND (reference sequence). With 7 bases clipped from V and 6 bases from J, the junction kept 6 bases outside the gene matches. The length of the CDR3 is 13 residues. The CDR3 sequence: CASTATGLNEQFF. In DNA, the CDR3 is TGTGCCAGTACCGCGACAGGGCTCAATGAGCAGTTCTTC.

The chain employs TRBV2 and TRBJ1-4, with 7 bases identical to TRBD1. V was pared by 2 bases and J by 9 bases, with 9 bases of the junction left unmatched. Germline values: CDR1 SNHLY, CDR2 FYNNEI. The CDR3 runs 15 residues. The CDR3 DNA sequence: TGTGCCAGCAGTGAAACCGGGACAGAGGCGCAAAAACTGTTTTTT. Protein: CASSETGTEAQKLFF.

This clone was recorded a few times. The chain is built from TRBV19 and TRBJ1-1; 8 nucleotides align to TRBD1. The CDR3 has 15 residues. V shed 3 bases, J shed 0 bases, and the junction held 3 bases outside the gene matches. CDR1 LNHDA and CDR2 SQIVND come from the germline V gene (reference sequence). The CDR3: CASSMGGQVNTEAFF. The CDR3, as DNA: TGTGCCAGTAGTATGGGGGGACAGGTGAACACTGAAGCTTTCTTT.

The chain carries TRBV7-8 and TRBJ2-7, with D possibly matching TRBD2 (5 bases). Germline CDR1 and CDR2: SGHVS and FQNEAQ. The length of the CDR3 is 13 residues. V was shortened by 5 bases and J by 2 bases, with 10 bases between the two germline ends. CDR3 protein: CASSAGPTYEQYF. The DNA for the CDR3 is TGTGCCAGCAGCGCGGGCCCTACCTACGAGCAGTACTTC. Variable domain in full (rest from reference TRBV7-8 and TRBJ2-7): GAGVSQSPRYKVAKRGQDVALRCDPISGHVSLFWYQQALGQGPEFLTYFQNEAQLDKSGLPSDRFFAERPEGSVSTLKIQRTQQEDSAVYLCASSAGPTYEQYFGPGTRLTVT.

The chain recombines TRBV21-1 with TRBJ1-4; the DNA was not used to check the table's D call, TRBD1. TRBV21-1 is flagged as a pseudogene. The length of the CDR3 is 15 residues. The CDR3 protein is CASSTLRGPNEKLFF. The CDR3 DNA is TGTGCCAGCAGCACCCTCAGGGGGCCTAATGAAAAACTGTTTTTT.

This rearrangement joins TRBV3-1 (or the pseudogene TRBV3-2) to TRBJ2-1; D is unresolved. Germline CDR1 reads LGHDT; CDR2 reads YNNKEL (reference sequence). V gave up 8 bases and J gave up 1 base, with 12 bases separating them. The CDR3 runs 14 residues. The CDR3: CASSSRRSYNEQFF. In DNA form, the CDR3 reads TGTGCCAGCTCCTCCCGGCGGTCCTACAATGAGCAGTTCTTC.

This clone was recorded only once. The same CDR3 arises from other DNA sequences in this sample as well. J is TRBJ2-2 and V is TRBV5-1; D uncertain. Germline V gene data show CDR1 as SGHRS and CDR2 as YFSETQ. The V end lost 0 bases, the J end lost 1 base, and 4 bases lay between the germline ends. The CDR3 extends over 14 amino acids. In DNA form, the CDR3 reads TGCGCCAGCAGCTTGGGGCAGAACACCGGGGAGCTGTTTTTT. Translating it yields CASSLGQNTGELFF.

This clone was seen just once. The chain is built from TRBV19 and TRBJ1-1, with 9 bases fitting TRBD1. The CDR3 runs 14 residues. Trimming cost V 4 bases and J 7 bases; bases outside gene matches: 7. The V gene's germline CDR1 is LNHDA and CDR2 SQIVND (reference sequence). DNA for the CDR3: TGTGCCAGTAGTACTCGGGCGGGACAGGGTGAAGCTTTCTTT. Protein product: CASSTRAGQGEAFF.

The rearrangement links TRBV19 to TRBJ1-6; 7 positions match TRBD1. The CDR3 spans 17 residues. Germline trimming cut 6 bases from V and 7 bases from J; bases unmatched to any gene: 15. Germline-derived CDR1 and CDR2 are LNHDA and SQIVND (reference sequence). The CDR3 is CASSPPQGERQNSPLHF. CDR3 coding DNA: TGTGCCAGTAGCCCCCCTCAGGGGGAGCGCCAGAATTCACCCCTCCACTTT. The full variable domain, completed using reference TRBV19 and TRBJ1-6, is DGGITQSPKYLFRKEGQNVTLSCEQNLNHDAMYWYRQDPGQGLRLIYYSQIVNDFQKGDIAEGYSVSREKKESFPLTVTSAQKNPTAFYLCASSPPQGERQNSPLHFGNGTRLTVT.

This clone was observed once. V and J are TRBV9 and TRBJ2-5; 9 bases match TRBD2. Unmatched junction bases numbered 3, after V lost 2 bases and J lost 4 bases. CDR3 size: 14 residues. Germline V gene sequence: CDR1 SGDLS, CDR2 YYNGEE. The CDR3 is CASSVSSGRETQYF. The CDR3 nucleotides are TGTGCCAGCAGCGTTAGTAGCGGGAGAGAGACCCAGTACTTC.

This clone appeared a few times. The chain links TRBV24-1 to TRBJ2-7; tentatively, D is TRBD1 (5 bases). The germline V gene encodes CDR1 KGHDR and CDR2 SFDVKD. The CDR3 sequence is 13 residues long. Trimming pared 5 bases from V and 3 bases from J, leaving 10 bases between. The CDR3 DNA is TGTGCCACCAGTGGCGACAGAGACTACGAGCAGTACTTC. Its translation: CATSGDRDYEQYF.

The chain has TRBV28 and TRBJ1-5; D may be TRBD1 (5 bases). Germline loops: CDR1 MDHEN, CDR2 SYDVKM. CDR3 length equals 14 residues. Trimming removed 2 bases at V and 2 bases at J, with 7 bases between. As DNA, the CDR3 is TGTGCCAGCAGTTTACCCAGGGGCAATCAGCCCCAGCATTTT. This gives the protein CASSLPRGNQPQHF.

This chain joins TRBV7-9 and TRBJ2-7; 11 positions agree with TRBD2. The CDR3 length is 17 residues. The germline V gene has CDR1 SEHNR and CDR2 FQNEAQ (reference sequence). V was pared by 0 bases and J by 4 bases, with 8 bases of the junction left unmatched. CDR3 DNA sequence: TGTGCCAGCAGCTTAGCAGGGTGGACTAGCGGGCGGTACGAGCAGTACTTC. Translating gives CASSLAGWTSGRYEQYF. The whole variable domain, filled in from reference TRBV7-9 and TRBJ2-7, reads DTGVSQNPRHKITKRGQNVTFRCDPISEHNRLYWYRQTLGQGPEFLTYFQNEAQLEKSRLLSDRFSAERPKGSFSTLEIQRTEQGDSAMYLCASSLAGWTSGRYEQYFGPGTRLTVT.